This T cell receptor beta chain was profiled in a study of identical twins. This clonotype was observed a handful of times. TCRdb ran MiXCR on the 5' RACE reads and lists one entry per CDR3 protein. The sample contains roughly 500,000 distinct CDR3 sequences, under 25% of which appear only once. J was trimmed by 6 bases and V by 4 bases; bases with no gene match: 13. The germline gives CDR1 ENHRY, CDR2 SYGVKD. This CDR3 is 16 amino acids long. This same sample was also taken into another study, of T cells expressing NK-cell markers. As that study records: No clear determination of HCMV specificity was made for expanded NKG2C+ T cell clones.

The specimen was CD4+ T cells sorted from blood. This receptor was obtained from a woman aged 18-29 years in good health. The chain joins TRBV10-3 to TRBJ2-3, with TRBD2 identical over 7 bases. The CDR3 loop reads CAISVGSLAVADTQYF. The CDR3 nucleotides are TGTGCCATCAGTGTGGGCAGCCTAGCGGTGGCGGATACGCAGTATTTT.